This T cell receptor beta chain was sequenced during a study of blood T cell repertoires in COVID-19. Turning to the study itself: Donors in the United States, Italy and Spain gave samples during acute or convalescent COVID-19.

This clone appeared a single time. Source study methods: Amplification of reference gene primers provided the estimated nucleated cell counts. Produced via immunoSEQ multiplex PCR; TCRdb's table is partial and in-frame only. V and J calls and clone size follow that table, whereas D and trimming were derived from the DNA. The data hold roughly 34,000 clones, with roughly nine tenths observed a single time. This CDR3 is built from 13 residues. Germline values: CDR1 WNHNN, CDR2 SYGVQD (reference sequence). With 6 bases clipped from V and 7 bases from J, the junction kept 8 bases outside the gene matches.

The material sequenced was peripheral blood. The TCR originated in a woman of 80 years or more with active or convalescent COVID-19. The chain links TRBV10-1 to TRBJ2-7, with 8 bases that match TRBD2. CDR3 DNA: TGCGCCAGCAGCCCCGGGACTAGGGTTGAGCAGTACTTC. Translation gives CASSPGTRVEQYF.